What follows are 32 T cell receptor beta chains derived from one specimen sequenced in a study of blood T cells in healthy people across ages. Using a J-beta primer mix together with a sample-barcoded 5' primer, a second PCR was run for roughly 6 to 11 cycles. TCRdb re-analysed the 5' RACE reads in MiXCR, keeping a single row per CDR3 protein. The table shows some 880,000 distinct CDR3 sequences, with roughly 34% occurring only once. The sequenced material came from blood. The receptors derive from a man in his late teens or twenties in good health.

The V call is TRBV10-3, the J call TRBJ2-5; D is unresolved. The J call could be wrong; TRBJ2-7 is a better fit for the DNA end. CDR1 ENHRY and CDR2 SYGVKD come from the germline V gene. This CDR3 contains 12 residues. Here the CDR3 DNA reads TGTGCCATCAGGGATCAGGACTACGAGCAGTACTTC. It translates to CAIRDQDYEQYF.

This sequence joins TRBV10-3 and TRBJ2-1, with 7 bases lining up with TRBD2. CDR1 is ENHRY and CDR2 is SYGVKD in the germline V gene. Unmatched junction bases numbered 4, after V lost 9 bases and J lost 2 bases. The CDR3 has 13 amino acids. The CDR3, as DNA: TGTGCCATACGGGGGGATACCTACAATGAGCAGTTCTTC. Protein: CAIRGDTYNEQFF.

This rearrangement joins TRBV12-3 or TRBV12-4 to TRBJ1-4; TRBD1 might be the D (5 bases). V dropped 3 bases and J dropped 8 bases, with 13 bases sitting between them. The CDR3 is 14 amino acids. The CDR3 sequence is CASSLAQGVEKLFF. CDR3 DNA sequence: TGTGCCAGCAGTTTGGCGCAGGGAGTCGAAAAACTGTTTTTT.

The V gene is TRBV12-3 or TRBV12-4, the J gene TRBJ2-3, with TRBD2 matching over 7 bases. The CDR3 runs 15 residues. V shed 3 bases, J shed 3 bases, and the junction held 6 bases outside the gene matches. In nucleotides, the CDR3 is TGTGCCAGCAGTTTCATAAGCGGGGATACAGATACGCAGTATTTT. This sequence encodes CASSFISGDTDTQYF.

As for this clonotype: A much larger clone differs by one base, so this may be a read error. V gene TRBV9 combines with J gene TRBJ2-3, with no clear D. Germline lookup yields CDR1 SGDLS and CDR2 YYNGEE. The CDR3 contains 14 residues. Trimming cost V 3 bases and J 1 base, with 9 bases left between them. CDR3 amino acids: CASSGNPGTDTQYF. CDR3 sequence (DNA): TGTGCCAGCAGCGGAAACCCCGGCACAGATACGCAGTATTTT. Complete variable domain (other parts from reference TRBV9 and TRBJ2-3): DSGVTQTPKHLITATGQRVTLRCSPRSGDLSVYWYQQSLDQGLQFLIQYYNGEERAKGNILERFSAQQFPDLHSELNLSSLELGDSALYFCASSGNPGTDTQYFGPGTRLTVL.

This rearrangement joins TRBV7-2 to TRBJ2-3; D is perhaps TRBD1 (5 bases). The CDR3 loop spans 15 amino acids. CDR1 is SGHTA, CDR2 FQGNSA, per germline. V lost 2 bases and J lost 4, with 13 bases in between. CDR3 nucleotide sequence: TGTGCCAGCAGCTTACTTGACAGAGTAGCAGATACGCAGTATTTT. This gives the protein CASSLLDRVADTQYF.

This rearrangement joins TRBV5-1 to TRBJ1-1; possibly TRBD1 for D (6 bases). V was pared by 3 bases and J by 4 bases, with 16 bases between. Looked up from germline, CDR1 is SGHRS and CDR2 is YFSETQ. This CDR3 has 15 amino acids. DNA of the CDR3: TGCGCCAGCAGCTCGGAGTACAGGGCTGGCACTGAAGCTTTCTTT. Protein sequence: CASSSEYRAGTEAFF.

This clonotype was recorded only once. The gene calls are TRBV20-1 and TRBJ2-7; possibly TRBD1 or TRBD2 for D (5 bases each). The CDR3 contains 12 residues. Germline CDR1 and CDR2: DFQATT and SNEGSKA (reference sequence). The V end lost 6 bases, the J end lost 4 bases, and 13 bases lay between the germline ends. The CDR3 region is CSAREGQYEQYF. The CDR3 DNA sequence: TGCAGTGCCCGAGAGGGGCAATACGAGCAGTACTTC.

This clonotype was found a few times. One end of the junction does not line up with germline, which may come from a read error. The chain links TRBV12-3 or TRBV12-4 to TRBJ2-6; D may correspond to TRBD1 or TRBD2 (5 bases each). This CDR3 spans 21 amino acids. The CDR3 DNA reads as TGTGCCAGCAGTTTCGAGCGGCTGGGGCAGCCTAAAATCTCTGGGGCCAACGTCCGGACTTTC. It encodes CASSFERLGQPKISGANVRTF.

The chain employs TRBV4-3 and TRBJ2-1; TRBD2 might be the D (7 bases). The J call may be faulty, since TRBJ2-7 better matches the DNA end. The CDR3 contains 18 residues. Germline V gene data show CDR1 as LGHNA and CDR2 as YSLEER. CDR3: CASSQVTGRGHSYNEQYF. CDR3 coding DNA: TGCGCCAGCAGCCAAGTGACGGGGCGGGGGCACTCCTACAATGAGCAGTACTTC.

J is TRBJ2-7 and V is TRBV27, with D perhaps TRBD1 (6 bases). V was pared by 6 bases and J by 2 bases, with 20 bases between. The CDR3 contains 16 residues. The germline V gene encodes CDR1 MNHEY and CDR2 SMNVEV (reference sequence). CDR3 amino acids: CASSRSLRGQTYEQYF. CDR3 nucleotide sequence: TGTGCCAGCAGCCGTAGTCTCCGGGGACAAACCTACGAGCAGTACTTC.

V and J are TRBV12-3 or TRBV12-4 and TRBJ1-4; tentative D call: TRBD1 (6 bases). The germline V and J ends were trimmed by 7 bases and 8 bases, with 17 bases remaining between them. This CDR3 is 14 amino acids long. The CDR3 region has the DNA TGTGCCAGCAATTCCCGCGGAGGGGGGGAAAAACTGTTTTTT. This gives the protein CASNSRGGGEKLFF.

The chain couples TRBV20-1 to TRBJ2-5; 8 nucleotides agree with TRBD2. The CDR3 is 14 amino acids. CDR1 is DFQATT and CDR2 is SNEGSKA in the germline V gene (reference sequence). V lost 6 bases, J lost 11 bases, and 17 bases stayed unmatched. The DNA of the CDR3 is TGCAGTGCCCGGGGGGGGGATTTCTACAATGAGCAGTACTTC. Its translation: CSARGGDFYNEQYF.

This clonotype occurred a few times. This chain uses TRBV29-1 with TRBJ1-1; 8 nucleotides line up with TRBD1. In germline, CDR1 is SQVTM, CDR2 ANQGSEA. The trim removed 7 bases at V and 6 bases at J, leaving 7 bases unmatched. The CDR3 is 12 residues long. CDR3 DNA: TGCAGCGCTCAGACAGGGGCCCCTGAAGCTTTCTTT. It translates to CSAQTGAPEAFF. Full variable domain (remainder filled in from reference TRBV29-1 and TRBJ1-1): SAVISQKPSRDICQRGTSLTIQCQVDSQVTMMFWYRQQPGQSLTLIATANQGSEATYESGFVIDKFPISRPNLTFSTLTVSNMSPEDSSIYLCSAQTGAPEAFFGQGTRLTVV.

The chain employs TRBV6-2 or TRBV6-3 and TRBJ2-5; 9 bases match TRBD1. The germline V gene has CDR1 MNHEY and CDR2 SVGEGT. This CDR3 has 13 amino acids. Germline trimming cut 9 bases from V and 11 bases from J; bases unmatched to any gene: 13. CDR3 in DNA: TGTGCCAGTATTCGAACAGGGGGCAATGAGCAGTACTTC. Protein sequence: CASIRTGGNEQYF.

This chain joins TRBV21-1 and TRBJ2-7; the table assigns TRBD1, which was not confirmed against the DNA. TRBV21-1 is listed as a pseudogene. CDR3 size: 20 residues. As DNA, the CDR3 is TGTGCCAGCAGCAAAGTTGGGACGCATAACGGTGAGAAAACCTCCTACGAGCAGTACTTC. This gives the protein CASSKVGTHNGEKTSYEQYF.

This clonotype was picked up a small number of times. CDR3 bases: TGTGCCAGCAGCCCTCGGGGGTCGGTTGGTGAGCAGTTCTTC. Its protein product is CASSPRGSVGEQFF. The chain is built from TRBV9 and TRBJ2-1, with D possibly TRBD2 on 6 matching bases. The length of the CDR3 is 14 residues. V was shortened by 4 bases and J by 9 bases, with 17 bases between the two germline ends. CDR1 is SGDLS and CDR2 is YYNGEE in the germline V gene. The complete variable domain, with remaining parts taken from reference TRBV9 and TRBJ2-1, reads DSGVTQTPKHLITATGQRVTLRCSPRSGDLSVYWYQQSLDQGLQFLIQYYNGEERAKGNILERFSAQQFPDLHSELNLSSLELGDSALYFCASSPRGSVGEQFFGPGTRLTVL.

The chain couples TRBV12-3 or TRBV12-4 to TRBJ1-4; 7 bases are shared with TRBD1. The CDR3 has 17 residues. V gave up 3 bases and J gave up 7 bases; unmatched junction bases: 14. The CDR3 protein is CASSLSGWGTVGEKLFF. The CDR3 nucleotides read TGTGCCAGCAGTTTGTCTGGGTGGGGGACAGTCGGTGAAAAACTGTTTTTT.

This clonotype was observed once. The chain couples TRBV6-5 to TRBJ1-1, with TRBD1 as a possible D gene (6 bases). Trimming cost V 8 bases and J 7 bases, with 17 bases left between them. The CDR3 contains 13 residues. Germline CDR1 reads MNHEY; CDR2 reads SVGAGI. This chain's CDR3 is CASAITGRSEAFF. Written as DNA, the CDR3 is TGTGCCAGCGCCATAACAGGGCGGAGTGAAGCTTTCTTT.

This clonotype was recorded only once. The CDR3 DNA sequence: TGCGCCAGCAGCCGCCAACTAGCGGGAGGATATGAGCAGTTCTTC. This codes for CASSRQLAGGYEQFF. The rearrangement links TRBV5-1 to TRBJ2-1; 12 positions match TRBD2. The ends lost 4 bases at V and 8 bases at J; junction bases unmatched: 7. CDR3 length: 15 amino acids. Germline V lookup: CDR1 SGHRS, CDR2 YFSETQ.

J is TRBJ1-1 and V is TRBV10-3; possibly TRBD1 for D (5 bases). Trimming cost V 4 bases and J 8 bases, with 23 bases left between them. The CDR3 runs 16 residues. Per the germline V gene, CDR1 is ENHRY and CDR2 is SYGVKD. CDR3 bases: TGTGCCATCAGTGCAATTGCGACTTGGGGGGGGGACGAAGCTTTCTTT. This codes for CAISAIATWGGDEAFF.

In this sample, this clonotype turned up a few times. This chain joins TRBV10-3 and TRBJ1-1; D not certain. The V and J ends lost 0 bases and 6 bases respectively, with 14 bases between them. Per the germline V gene, CDR1 is ENHRY and CDR2 is SYGVKD. The CDR3 loop spans 15 amino acids. The CDR3 sequence: CAISESSGSTPEAFF. DNA of the CDR3: TGTGCCATCAGTGAGTCGAGCGGGTCCACCCCTGAAGCTTTCTTT.

The chain links TRBV5-5 to TRBJ1-4; the match to TRBD1 covers 7 bases. The ends lost 4 bases at V and 8 bases at J; junction bases unmatched: 14. Germline V gene data show CDR1 as SGHKS and CDR2 as YYEKEE (reference sequence). The CDR3 is made up of 16 amino acids. CDR3 sequence reads: CASSIDRARVREKLFF. The CDR3 bases are TGTGCCAGCAGCATCGACAGGGCGAGGGTTCGGGAAAAACTGTTTTTT.

This clonotype was counted between two and nine times. J is TRBJ2-7 and V is TRBV5-5; a possible D gene is TRBD2 (5 bases). The germline V gene has CDR1 SGHKS and CDR2 YYEKEE (reference sequence). The CDR3 sequence is 12 residues long. V lost 4 bases and J 6 bases, leaving 11 bases between the germline ends. DNA for the CDR3: TGTGCCAGCAGCCTCGGGAAGGGCGAGCAGTACTTC. It specifies CASSLGKGEQYF.

The chain is built from TRBV4-1 and TRBJ2-3, with D perhaps matching TRBD2 (6 bases). This CDR3 has 14 amino acids. Germline-derived CDR1 and CDR2 are MGHRA and YSYEKL. V lost 7 bases and J lost 4, with 15 bases in between. The CDR3 region has the DNA TGCGCCAGCAAACTAGCTTCTTCCTCAGATACGCAGTATTTT. This gives the protein CASKLASSSDTQYF.

This clonotype occurred many times. The rearrangement uses TRBV5-5 and TRBJ2-5; D unresolved. The length of the CDR3 is 14 residues. CDR1 and CDR2 from the germline V gene are SGHKS and YYEKEE (reference sequence). V was pared by 1 base and J by 2 bases, with 9 bases between. The CDR3 region is CASSLSAEQETQYF. CDR3 nucleotides: TGTGCCAGCAGCTTGTCGGCAGAACAAGAGACCCAGTACTTC. Complete variable domain (other parts from reference TRBV5-5 and TRBJ2-5): DAGVTQSPTHLIKTRGQQVTLRCSPISGHKSVSWYQQVLGQGPQFIFQYYEKEERGRGNFPDRFSARQFPNYSSELNVNALLLGDSALYLCASSLSAEQETQYFGPGTRLLVL.

The J gene is TRBJ1-4, the V gene TRBV20-1; no clear D gene. The germline V gene encodes CDR1 DFQATT and CDR2 SNEGSKA (reference sequence). V was shortened by 6 bases and J by 6 bases, with 14 bases between the two germline ends. The CDR3 extends over 13 amino acids. The CDR3 region is CSAPGARDEKLFF. The CDR3 DNA follows: TGCAGTGCGCCAGGTGCTCGAGATGAAAAACTGTTTTTT.

The V gene is TRBV12-3 or TRBV12-4, the J gene TRBJ1-1; maybe TRBD1 (6 bases). Deletions cut 3 bases from V and 6 bases from J, with 17 bases between. CDR3 size: 15 residues. The CDR3 DNA reads as TGTGCCAGCAGTTTTAGGTCATCACAGGGTGCTGAAGCTTTCTTT. It is translated as CASSFRSSQGAEAFF.

The V call is TRBV15, the J call TRBJ2-5; unclear D gene. Germline-derived CDR1 and CDR2 are LNHNV and YYDKDF (reference sequence). Trimming shortened V by 0 bases and J by 5 bases, and 13 bases separated the two germline ends. This CDR3 region has 15 residues. CDR3 coding DNA: TGTGCCACCAGCAGAGATAGGGTGGGTTTCGAGACCCAGTACTTC. Its translation: CATSRDRVGFETQYF.

This clonotype was seen more than once but under ten times. The chain is built from TRBV29-1 and TRBJ1-1; D not certain. The CDR3 is made up of 13 amino acids. Germline V gene sequence: CDR1 SQVTM, CDR2 ANQGSEA. V was trimmed by 1 base and J by 1 base, leaving 7 bases between them. The CDR3 nucleotides read TGCAGCGTTGAAGGGCGGCAGAACACTGAAGCTTTCTTT. Amino acids: CSVEGRQNTEAFF.

The rearrangement links TRBV10-3 to TRBJ2-2, with 7 bases that match TRBD2. CDR1 is ENHRY and CDR2 is SYGVKD in the germline V gene. The CDR3 extends over 14 amino acids. In DNA form, the CDR3 reads TGTGTCACGGCGGCGGGGGAAAGCACCGGGGAGCTGTTTTTT. Protein product: CVTAAGESTGELFF.

This clonotype has a count of ten or more. The rearrangement links TRBV7-2 to TRBJ2-2, with 10 bases fitting TRBD2. V was clipped by 1 base and J by 6 bases; unmatched bases: 5. The V gene's germline CDR1 is SGHTA and CDR2 FQGNSA. The CDR3 length is 16 residues. The CDR3 nucleotides read TGTGCCAGCAGCTTAGGGCCTAGCGGGGGCCCCGGGGAGCTGTTTTTT. Residues: CASSLGPSGGPGELFF. The variable domain in full, with the rest retrieved from reference TRBV7-2 and TRBJ2-2, is GAGVSQSPSNKVTEKGKDVELRCDPISGHTALYWYRQSLGQGLEFLIYFQGNSAPDKSGLPSDRFSAERTGGSVSTLTIQRTQQEDSAVYLCASSLGPSGGPGELFFGEGSRLTVL.